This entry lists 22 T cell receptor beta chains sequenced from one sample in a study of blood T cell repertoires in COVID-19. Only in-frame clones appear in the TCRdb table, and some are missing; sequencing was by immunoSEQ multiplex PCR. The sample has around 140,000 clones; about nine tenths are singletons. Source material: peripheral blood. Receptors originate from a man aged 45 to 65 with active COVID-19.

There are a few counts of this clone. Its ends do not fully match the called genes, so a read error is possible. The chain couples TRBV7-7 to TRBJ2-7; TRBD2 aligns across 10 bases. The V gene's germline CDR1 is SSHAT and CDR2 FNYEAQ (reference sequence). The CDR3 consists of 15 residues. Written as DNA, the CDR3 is TGTGCTAGCAGCCCGACGAGCGGGGGGGCCGGCGAGCAGTACTTC. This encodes CASSPTSGGAGEQYF.

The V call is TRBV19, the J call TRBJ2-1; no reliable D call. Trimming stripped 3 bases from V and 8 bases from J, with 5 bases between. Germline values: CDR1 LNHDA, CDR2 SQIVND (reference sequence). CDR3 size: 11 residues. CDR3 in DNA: TGTGCCAGTAGTATCTTCGATGAGCAGTTCTTC. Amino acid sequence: CASSIFDEQFF.

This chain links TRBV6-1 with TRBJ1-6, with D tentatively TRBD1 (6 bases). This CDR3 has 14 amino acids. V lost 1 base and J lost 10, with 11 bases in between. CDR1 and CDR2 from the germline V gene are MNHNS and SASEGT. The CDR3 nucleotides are TGTGCCAGCAGTGAAGGGGAGGGGGGGTCACCCCTCCACTTT. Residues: CASSEGEGGSPLHF.

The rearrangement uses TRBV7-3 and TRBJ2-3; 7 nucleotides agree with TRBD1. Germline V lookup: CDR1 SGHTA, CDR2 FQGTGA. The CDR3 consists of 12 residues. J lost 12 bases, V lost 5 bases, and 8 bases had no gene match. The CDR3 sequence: CASSILTGSQYF. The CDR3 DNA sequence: TGTGCCAGCAGCATACTGACAGGGAGTCAGTATTTT.

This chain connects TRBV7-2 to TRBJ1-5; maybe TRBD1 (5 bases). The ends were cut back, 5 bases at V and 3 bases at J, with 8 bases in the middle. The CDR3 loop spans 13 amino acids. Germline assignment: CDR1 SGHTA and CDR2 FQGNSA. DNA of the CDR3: TGTGCCAGCAGCCGACAGATCAATCAGCCCCAGCATTTT. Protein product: CASSRQINQPQHF.

In nucleotides, the CDR3 is TGTGCCAGCAGTCCCCTAGCGGACAGCACAGATACGCAGTATTTT. This sequence encodes CASSPLADSTDTQYF. The chain has TRBV6-2 or TRBV6-3 and TRBJ2-3; TRBD2 aligns across 7 bases. With V trimmed by 5 bases and J by 0 bases, 5 bases remained unmatched. The germline V gene has CDR1 MNHEY and CDR2 SVGEGT. There are 15 residues in the CDR3.

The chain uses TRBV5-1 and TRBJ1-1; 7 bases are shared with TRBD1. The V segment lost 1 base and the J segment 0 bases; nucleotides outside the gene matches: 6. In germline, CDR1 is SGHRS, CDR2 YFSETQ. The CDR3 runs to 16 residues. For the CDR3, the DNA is TGCGCCAGCAGCTTGCAGCCAGGGGGACTGAACACTGAAGCTTTCTTT. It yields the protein CASSLQPGGLNTEAFF. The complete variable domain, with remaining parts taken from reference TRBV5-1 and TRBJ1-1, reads KAGVTQTPRYLIKTRGQQVTLSCSPISGHRSVSWYQQTPGQGLQFLFEYFSETQRNKGNFPGRFSGRQFSNSRSEMNVSTLELGDSALYLCASSLQPGGLNTEAFFGQGTRLTVV.

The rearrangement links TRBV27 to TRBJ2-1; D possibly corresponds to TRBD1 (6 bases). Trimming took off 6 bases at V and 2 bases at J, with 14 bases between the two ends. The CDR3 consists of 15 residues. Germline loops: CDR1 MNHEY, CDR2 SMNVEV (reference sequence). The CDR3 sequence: CASRLHRVAYNEQFF. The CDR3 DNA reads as TGTGCCAGCAGATTACACAGGGTAGCCTACAATGAGCAGTTCTTC.

CDR3 loop: CASVWALNEQFF. The DNA for the CDR3 is TGTGCCAGCGTATGGGCTCTCAATGAGCAGTTCTTC. The chain uses TRBV2 and TRBJ2-1; no clear D gene. The germline V gene has CDR1 SNHLY and CDR2 FYNNEI. With 8 bases removed from V and 6 bases from J, the gap between germline ends came to 11 bases. This CDR3 has 12 amino acids.

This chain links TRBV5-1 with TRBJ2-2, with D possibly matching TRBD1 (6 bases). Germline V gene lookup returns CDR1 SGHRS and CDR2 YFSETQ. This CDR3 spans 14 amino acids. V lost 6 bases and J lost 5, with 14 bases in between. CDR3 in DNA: TGCGCCAGCAACAGGGATTCGGGTACCGGGGAGCTGTTTTTT. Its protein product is CASNRDSGTGELFF.

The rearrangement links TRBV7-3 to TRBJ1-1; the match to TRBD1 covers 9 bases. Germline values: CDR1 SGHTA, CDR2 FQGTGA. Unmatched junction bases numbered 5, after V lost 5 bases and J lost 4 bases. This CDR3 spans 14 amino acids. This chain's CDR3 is CASSPGDRVTEAFF. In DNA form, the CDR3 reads TGTGCCAGCAGCCCAGGGGACAGGGTCACTGAAGCTTTCTTT.

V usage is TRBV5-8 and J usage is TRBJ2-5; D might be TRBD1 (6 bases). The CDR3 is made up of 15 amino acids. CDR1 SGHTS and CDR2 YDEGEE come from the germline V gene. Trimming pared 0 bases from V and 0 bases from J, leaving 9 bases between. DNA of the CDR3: TGTGCCAGCAGCTTGGGGGACAAGTACCAAGAGACCCAGTACTTC. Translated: CASSLGDKYQETQYF.

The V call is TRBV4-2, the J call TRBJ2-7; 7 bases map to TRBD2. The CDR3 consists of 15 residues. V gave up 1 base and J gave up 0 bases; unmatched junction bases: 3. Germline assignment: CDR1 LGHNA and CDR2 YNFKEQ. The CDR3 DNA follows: TGTGCCAGCAGCCAAGCGACTAGCATCTCCTACGAGCAGTACTTC. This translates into CASSQATSISYEQYF.

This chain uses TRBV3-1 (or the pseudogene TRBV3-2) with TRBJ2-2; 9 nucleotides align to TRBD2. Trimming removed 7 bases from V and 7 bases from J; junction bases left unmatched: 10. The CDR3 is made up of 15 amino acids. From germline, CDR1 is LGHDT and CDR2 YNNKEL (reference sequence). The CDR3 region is CASTSWRGGHGELFF. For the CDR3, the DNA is TGTGCCAGCACCTCGTGGCGGGGGGGCCACGGGGAGCTGTTTTTT.

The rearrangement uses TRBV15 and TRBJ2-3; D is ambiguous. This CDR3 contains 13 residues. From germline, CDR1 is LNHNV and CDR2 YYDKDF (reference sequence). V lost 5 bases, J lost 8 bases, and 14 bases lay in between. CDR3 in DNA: TGTGCCACCAGCGGTGGCGAGAGAGGTACGCAGTATTTT. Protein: CATSGGERGTQYF.

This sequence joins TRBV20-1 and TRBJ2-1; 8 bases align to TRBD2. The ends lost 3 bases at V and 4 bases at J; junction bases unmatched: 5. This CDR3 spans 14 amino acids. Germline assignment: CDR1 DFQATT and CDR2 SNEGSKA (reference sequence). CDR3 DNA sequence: TGCAGTGCTAGTACGGGGGGGTTATACAATGAGCAGTTCTTC. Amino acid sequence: CSASTGGLYNEQFF.

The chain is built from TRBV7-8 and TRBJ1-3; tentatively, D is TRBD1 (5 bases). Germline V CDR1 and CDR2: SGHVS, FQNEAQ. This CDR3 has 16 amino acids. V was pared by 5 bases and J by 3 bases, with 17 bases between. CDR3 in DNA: TGTGCCAGCAGCCCGAACCTAGGGGTGTTTGGAAACACCATATATTTT. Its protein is CASSPNLGVFGNTIYF.

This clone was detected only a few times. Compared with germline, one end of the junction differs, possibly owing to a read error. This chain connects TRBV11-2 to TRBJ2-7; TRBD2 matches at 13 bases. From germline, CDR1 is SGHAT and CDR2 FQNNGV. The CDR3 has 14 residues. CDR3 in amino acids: CASSLERTSGGWGF. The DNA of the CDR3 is TGTGCCAGCAGCTTAGAGCGGACTAGCGGGGGTTGGGGCTTC.

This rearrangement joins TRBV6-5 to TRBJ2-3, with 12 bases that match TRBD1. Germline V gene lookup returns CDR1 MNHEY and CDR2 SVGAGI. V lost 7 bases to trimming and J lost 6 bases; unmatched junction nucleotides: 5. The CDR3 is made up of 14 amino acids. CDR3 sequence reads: CASTGTGGPDTQYF. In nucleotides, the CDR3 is TGTGCCAGCACGGGGACAGGGGGCCCGGATACGCAGTATTTT.

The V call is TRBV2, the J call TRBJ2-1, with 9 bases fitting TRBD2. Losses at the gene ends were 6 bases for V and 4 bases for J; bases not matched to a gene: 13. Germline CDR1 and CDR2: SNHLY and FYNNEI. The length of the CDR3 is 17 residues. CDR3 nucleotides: TGTGCCAGCAGCGAGAACCTAGCGGGGAGGGTTTACAATGAGCAGTTCTTC. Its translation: CASSENLAGRVYNEQFF.

CDR3 nucleotide sequence: TGTGCCAGCAGTTACAACAGCAACTATGGCTACACCTTC. Its protein is CASSYNSNYGYTF. The rearrangement joins TRBV6-6 to TRBJ1-2, with D uncertain. Germline values: CDR1 MNHNY, CDR2 SVGAGI (reference sequence). The ends were cut back, 2 bases at V and 2 bases at J, with 6 bases in the middle. This CDR3 has 13 amino acids.

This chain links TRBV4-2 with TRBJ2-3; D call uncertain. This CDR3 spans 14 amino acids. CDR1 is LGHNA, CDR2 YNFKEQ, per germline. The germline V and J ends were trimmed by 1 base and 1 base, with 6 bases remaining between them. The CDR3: CASSQGSGTDTQYF. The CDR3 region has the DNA TGTGCCAGCAGCCAAGGTTCAGGCACAGATACGCAGTATTTT.